Here is one T cell receptor beta chain with its context. Antigen specificity is unknown. Germline-derived CDR1 and CDR2 are SQVTM and ANQGSEA. The germline V and J ends were trimmed by 5 bases and 2 bases, with 10 bases remaining between them. CDR3 size: 13 residues. This record belongs to a study of shared clonotypes between healthy human individuals. General study findings and limits: Across subsets, estimated richness was generally greater for naive than for memory populations.

TCRdb's copy holds only in-frame clones and misses some; the assay was immunoSEQ multiplex PCR. Seen here are roughly 1.5 million clones, 95% to 99% observed once, and the top ten hold roughly 0.42%. This TCR came from a man younger than 45 in good health. The chain links TRBV29-1 to TRBJ2-1, with D maybe TRBD2 (5 bases). The sample comprised naive CD4+ T cells sorted from blood. Subset defined: CD45RA+ positively selected. Written as DNA, the CDR3 is TGCAGCGTTTCACACGGGGCCTACAATGAGCAGTTCTTC. Translation gives CSVSHGAYNEQFF.